The 5 T cell receptor beta chains below come from one sample, sequenced in a study of OX40 agonist ivuxolimab in advanced cancers. Using immunoSEQ multiplex PCR, the repertoire was profiled, and TCRdb retains in-frame clones only, with some absent. The profile shows about 44,000 clones, 70% to 90% of them singletons. The starting material was CD4+ or CD8+ T cells sorted from blood, obtained in a trial of the OX40 agonist ivuxolimab. These receptor sequences come from an adult with an advanced solid tumor such as melanoma, head and neck, liver or kidney cancer.

The V call is TRBV9, the J call TRBJ2-1; 9 nucleotides agree with TRBD2. The V and J ends lost 0 bases and 7 bases, in that order; junction bases with no gene match: 11. The CDR3 sequence is 17 residues long. Germline V CDR1 and CDR2: SGDLS, YYNGEE. The CDR3 DNA reads as TGTGCCAGCAGCGTAGCTGGAGGCGGGGGGGCTAGAAATGAGCAGTTCTTC. Protein: CASSVAGGGGARNEQFF.

The rearrangement joins TRBV7-9 to TRBJ2-2; D is uncertain. CDR3 size: 13 residues. The V and J ends lost 6 bases and 5 bases respectively, with 10 bases between them. Germline V CDR1 and CDR2: SEHNR, FQNEAQ (reference sequence). This CDR3 reads CASSYRFTGELFF. In DNA form, the CDR3 reads TGTGCCAGCAGTTATAGGTTTACCGGGGAGCTGTTTTTT.

This clone was seen a few times. The chain is built from TRBV28 and TRBJ1-2, with TRBD1 identical over 10 bases. There are 18 residues in the CDR3. The germline V gene has CDR1 MDHEN and CDR2 SYDVKM. After removal of 6 bases from V and 4 bases from J, the junction contained 17 bases not matched to a gene. The CDR3 sequence: CASRVDGTGAPPLYGYTF. CDR3 bases: TGTGCCAGCAGAGTCGACGGGACAGGGGCCCCGCCGCTCTATGGCTACACCTTC.

A single count supports this clone. The J gene is TRBJ1-1, the V gene TRBV7-9; weak D call: TRBD1 (6 bases). Trimming shortened V by 5 bases and J by 0 bases, and 16 bases separated the two germline ends. Germline loops: CDR1 SEHNR, CDR2 FQNEAQ (reference sequence). The CDR3 has 16 amino acids. Here the CDR3 DNA reads TGTGCCAGCAGCCGTTTCCACAGGGCCATGAACACTGAAGCTTTCTTT. Translation: CASSRFHRAMNTEAFF.

The chain joins TRBV30 to TRBJ1-1; no firm D call. The ends were cut back, 2 bases at V and 5 bases at J, with 12 bases in the middle. Germline CDR1 GTSNPN, CDR2 SVGIG (reference sequence). This CDR3 region has 13 residues. The CDR3 DNA sequence: TGTGCCTGGAGTCAAATTAGAGGTACTGAAGCTTTCTTT. Translation: CAWSQIRGTEAFF.